The 7 T cell receptor beta chains in this list originate from one sample, sequenced in a study of blood T cell repertoires in COVID-19. Sequenced by immunoSEQ multiplex PCR; TCRdb stores in-frame clones only, minus some. The sample has around 700,000 clones, just under 90% seen once. The specimen was peripheral blood. All receptors derive from a young woman with acute or convalescent COVID-19.

This clone was observed a few times. The V call is TRBV10-3, the J call TRBJ1-2; TRBD1 agrees at 8 bases. CDR3 size: 14 residues. V dropped 6 bases and J dropped 8; count of bases not matched to a gene: 11. Germline V gene lookup returns CDR1 ENHRY and CDR2 SYGVKD. CDR3 sequence: CAIRTGAGPEGYTF. The CDR3 bases are TGTGCCATCAGGACAGGGGCCGGTCCGGAGGGCTACACCTTC.

The chain couples TRBV5-4 to TRBJ2-4, with 8 bases that match TRBD2. The V gene end was trimmed by 1 base and the J gene end by 0 bases; junction bases not matched to a gene: 6. Per the germline V gene, CDR1 is SGHNT and CDR2 is YYREEE (reference sequence). The CDR3 totals 17 residues. The CDR3 reads CASSLIVSGVAKNIQYF. DNA of the CDR3: TGTGCCAGCAGCTTGATCGTTAGCGGGGTAGCCAAAAACATTCAGTACTTC.

V and J are TRBV25-1 and TRBJ1-1; D possibly corresponds to TRBD1 (6 bases). The CDR3 sequence is 11 residues long. Germline V lookup: CDR1 MGHDK, CDR2 SYGVNS. V was pared by 11 bases and J by 3 bases, with 10 bases between. CDR3 coding DNA: TGTGCCGGACACAGGGACACTGAAGCTTTCTTT. The encoded protein is CAGHRDTEAFF. The entire variable domain, with the rest obtained from reference TRBV25-1 and TRBJ1-1, is as follows: EADIYQTPRYLVIGTGKKITLECSQTMGHDKMYWYQQDPGMELHLIHYSYGVNSTEKGDLSSESTVSRIRTEHFPLTLESARPSHTSQYLCAGHRDTEAFFGQGTRLTVV.

The gene calls are TRBV9 and TRBJ2-3; no definite D call. V was shortened by 4 bases and J by 5 bases, with 14 bases between the two germline ends. The CDR3 has 14 amino acids. Germline V gene lookup returns CDR1 SGDLS and CDR2 YYNGEE. The CDR3: CASSFSPRGDTQYF. The CDR3 DNA reads TGTGCCAGCAGCTTTAGCCCCCGCGGAGATACGCAGTATTTT.

The J gene is TRBJ1-5, the V gene TRBV11-2, with a possible D match to TRBD1 (6 bases). Per germline, CDR1 SGHAT and CDR2 FQNNGV. The V and J ends lost 0 bases and 4 bases respectively, with 13 bases between them. This CDR3 contains 16 residues. This CDR3 reads CASSLDGGQRNQPQHF. CDR3 DNA: TGTGCCAGCAGCTTAGATGGAGGACAGCGAAATCAGCCCCAGCATTTT.

The rearrangement uses TRBV27 and TRBJ2-1; D might be TRBD1 (6 bases). CDR1 and CDR2 (germline): MNHEY, SMNVEV (reference sequence). The length of the CDR3 is 17 residues. Between the trimmed V and J ends, which lost 7 bases and 5 bases, there was a span of 24 bases. The CDR3 nucleotides read TGTGCCAGCACCCCTGGGCCCCTGCGACAGGCTCACAATGAGCAGTTCTTC. Its protein product is CASTPGPLRQAHNEQFF.

This chain uses TRBV3-1 (or the pseudogene TRBV3-2) with TRBJ1-5; D is possibly TRBD1 (6 bases). CDR1 and CDR2 from the germline V gene are LGHDT and YNNKEL (reference sequence). The CDR3 spans 11 residues. V was trimmed by 7 bases and J by 6 bases, leaving 7 bases between them. In DNA form, the CDR3 reads TGTGCCAGCACCAGGGGTCAGCCCCAGCATTTT. This encodes CASTRGQPQHF.